These 16 T cell receptor beta chains were sequenced from one sample in a study of OX40 agonist ivuxolimab in advanced cancers. Sequenced by immunoSEQ multiplex PCR; TCRdb stores in-frame clones only, minus some. Seen here are roughly 51,000 clones, about 88% observed once, and the top ten hold around 0.68%. The input for sequencing was CD4+ or CD8+ T cells sorted from blood, taken in a trial of the OX40 agonist ivuxolimab. Source of these receptors: an adult with an advanced solid tumor such as melanoma, head and neck, liver or kidney cancer.

The genes are TRBV28 and TRBJ2-2; 7 bases are shared with TRBD2. The CDR3 has 15 amino acids. Trimming took 3 bases from V and 3 from J; bases not matched to a gene: 4. CDR1 MDHEN and CDR2 SYDVKM come from the germline V gene. CDR3 amino acids: CASSLGGSHTGELFF. CDR3 coding DNA: TGTGCCAGCAGTTTGGGCGGGAGCCACACCGGGGAGCTGTTTTTT.

V usage is TRBV2 and J usage is TRBJ1-5; weak D call: TRBD1 (5 bases). This CDR3 comprises 15 residues. Trimming took 6 bases from V and 1 from J, leaving 13 bases between them. Germline V gene lookup returns CDR1 SNHLY and CDR2 FYNNEI. CDR3 residues: CASRQSWGSNQPQHF. DNA of the CDR3: TGTGCCAGCAGGCAAAGCTGGGGCAGCAATCAGCCCCAGCATTTT.

The chain is built from TRBV5-6 and TRBJ2-4, with unresolved D. V was pared by 2 bases and J by 0 bases, with 9 bases between. This CDR3 contains 15 residues. CDR1 and CDR2 (germline): SGHDT, YYEEEE. Written as DNA, the CDR3 is TGTGCCAGCAGCTTCTCCCGACTAGCCAAAAACATTCAGTACTTC. Protein sequence: CASSFSRLAKNIQYF.

This clone was recorded once. V usage is TRBV19 and J usage is TRBJ1-2; TRBD1 agrees at 10 bases. Germline CDR1 LNHDA, CDR2 SQIVND (reference sequence). The CDR3 has 16 residues. The J segment lost 3 bases and the V segment lost 4 bases, leaving 8 bases of the junction unmatched. DNA of the CDR3: TGTGCCAGTAGTACTCCGGGACAGGGGATTTACTATGGCTACACCTTC. Residues: CASSTPGQGIYYGYTF.

A few counts support this clone. The chain links TRBV18 to TRBJ2-3; maybe TRBD1 (6 bases). Trimming cost V 2 bases and J 5 bases, with 8 bases left between them. Germline V CDR1 and CDR2: KGHSH, LQKENI. The CDR3 has 13 amino acids. The CDR3 spells CASSPGDIDTQYF. DNA of the CDR3: TGTGCCAGCTCACCAGGGGACATAGATACGCAGTATTTT.

The chain is built from TRBV18 and TRBJ2-5; D assignment may be TRBD1 or TRBD2 (7 bases each). Germline V gene sequence: CDR1 KGHSH, CDR2 LQKENI. This CDR3 is 17 amino acids long. V was clipped by 3 bases and J by 5 bases, with 22 bases between them. The CDR3 DNA reads TGTGCCAGCTCACCGCTCCGGGGGGCAGGGGGAACGGAGACCCAGTACTTC. This encodes CASSPLRGAGGTETQYF.

The chain employs TRBV7-8 and TRBJ2-1; 9 bases are shared with TRBD2. The CDR3 totals 15 residues. The trim removed 2 bases at V and 9 bases at J, leaving 8 bases unmatched. Germline-derived CDR1 and CDR2 are SGHVS and FQNEAQ. The CDR3 nucleotides read TGTGCCAGCAGCTTAAGCGGAGCGGGAGGCGTTGAGCAGTTCTTC. It yields the protein CASSLSGAGGVEQFF. Drawing the rest from reference TRBV7-8 and TRBJ2-1, the complete variable domain is GAGVSQSPRYKVAKRGQDVALRCDPISGHVSLFWYQQALGQGPEFLTYFQNEAQLDKSGLPSDRFFAERPEGSVSTLKIQRTQQEDSAVYLCASSLSGAGGVEQFFGPGTRLTVL.

The chain carries TRBV5-1 and TRBJ2-5; D remains ambiguous. The CDR3 is 14 amino acids. The germline CDR1 and CDR2 sequences are SGHRS and YFSETQ. V was cut by 4 bases and J by 5 bases, with 15 bases left in between. The chain's CDR3 is CASSLSLVGETQYF. As DNA, the CDR3 is TGCGCCAGCAGCCTCTCCCTAGTGGGGGAGACCCAGTACTTC.

The chain joins TRBV10-2 to TRBJ2-7, with a tentative D call TRBD2 (6 bases). The CDR3 has 13 amino acids. The germline V gene has CDR1 WSHSY and CDR2 SAAADI. Trimming left V 6 bases short and J 6 bases short, with 15 bases between. The CDR3 is CASSTGEVVEQYF. The CDR3 DNA sequence: TGCGCCAGCAGCACGGGGGAGGTAGTCGAGCAGTACTTC.

The J gene is TRBJ1-2, the V gene TRBV28; 12 bases fit TRBD1. This CDR3 has 13 residues. V was pared by 6 bases and J by 7 bases, with 3 bases of the junction left unmatched. Germline-derived CDR1 and CDR2 are MDHEN and SYDVKM. The CDR3 here is CASSRDRGRGYTF. The CDR3 DNA follows: TGTGCCAGCAGCCGGGACAGGGGGCGTGGCTACACCTTC.

The V and J genes are TRBV15 and TRBJ2-7; D not resolved. V lost 1 base to trimming and J lost 6 bases, with 10 bases between them. The CDR3 contains 13 residues. The germline V gene encodes CDR1 LNHNV and CDR2 YYDKDF (reference sequence). The CDR3 DNA reads as TGTGCCACCAGCAGAGCCAAGGTATCCGAGCAGTACTTC. This sequence encodes CATSRAKVSEQYF.

CDR3 nucleotide sequence: TGCGCCAGCAGCGTGGCTGTTGACACTGAAGCTTTCTTT. It yields the protein CASSVAVDTEAFF. The V gene is TRBV5-1, the J gene TRBJ1-1; no clear D. This CDR3 spans 13 amino acids. Germline loops: CDR1 SGHRS, CDR2 YFSETQ. V dropped 4 bases and J dropped 3 bases, with 10 bases sitting between them.

V gene TRBV14 combines with J gene TRBJ2-5; a possible D gene is TRBD2 (5 bases). The germline gives CDR1 SGHDN, CDR2 FVKESK. The CDR3 has 15 amino acids. Trimming left V 0 bases short and J 2 bases short, with 10 bases between. The CDR3 sequence is CASSQDQRWQETQYF. The CDR3 DNA follows: TGTGCCAGCAGCCAAGACCAGCGGTGGCAAGAGACCCAGTACTTC. Together with reference TRBV14 and TRBJ2-5, the CDR3 gives the full variable domain: EAGVTQFPSHSVIEKGQTVTLRCDPISGHDNLYWYRRVMGKEIKFLLHFVKESKQDESGMPNNRFLAERTGGTYSTLKVQPAELEDSGVYFCASSQDQRWQETQYFGPGTRLLVL.

The chain links TRBV7-9 to TRBJ2-7; D possibly corresponds to TRBD1 (6 bases). The germline V and J ends were trimmed by 5 bases and 7 bases, with 18 bases remaining between them. Germline V gene lookup returns CDR1 SEHNR and CDR2 FQNEAQ (reference sequence). The CDR3 sequence is 14 residues long. In nucleotides, the CDR3 is TGTGCCAGCAGCAGAGGCGGACTCCAGGGGGAGCAGTACTTC. Its protein product is CASSRGGLQGEQYF. Variable domain in full (rest from reference TRBV7-9 and TRBJ2-7): DTGVSQNPRHKITKRGQNVTFRCDPISEHNRLYWYRQTLGQGPEFLTYFQNEAQLEKSRLLSDRFSAERPKGSFSTLEIQRTEQGDSAMYLCASSRGGLQGEQYFGPGTRLTVT.

The chain carries TRBV10-3 and TRBJ2-3, with 7 bases matching TRBD1. V was clipped by 5 bases and J by 3 bases; unmatched bases: 8. The CDR3 covers 15 residues. CDR1 is ENHRY, CDR2 SYGVKD, per germline. The CDR3 is CAISIPGQATDTQYF. The CDR3, as DNA: TGTGCCATCAGTATCCCAGGACAGGCAACAGATACGCAGTATTTT.

The chain has TRBV5-1 and TRBJ2-1, with 12 bases aligning to TRBD2. The junction had 7 bases not matched to a gene; V was cut back by 1 base and J by 8 bases. The germline gives CDR1 SGHRS, CDR2 YFSETQ. This CDR3 is 16 amino acids long. CDR3 in DNA: TGCGCCAGCAGCTTGCGACTAGCGGGAGAGGTCCATGAGCAGTTCTTC. Encoded protein: CASSLRLAGEVHEQFF.